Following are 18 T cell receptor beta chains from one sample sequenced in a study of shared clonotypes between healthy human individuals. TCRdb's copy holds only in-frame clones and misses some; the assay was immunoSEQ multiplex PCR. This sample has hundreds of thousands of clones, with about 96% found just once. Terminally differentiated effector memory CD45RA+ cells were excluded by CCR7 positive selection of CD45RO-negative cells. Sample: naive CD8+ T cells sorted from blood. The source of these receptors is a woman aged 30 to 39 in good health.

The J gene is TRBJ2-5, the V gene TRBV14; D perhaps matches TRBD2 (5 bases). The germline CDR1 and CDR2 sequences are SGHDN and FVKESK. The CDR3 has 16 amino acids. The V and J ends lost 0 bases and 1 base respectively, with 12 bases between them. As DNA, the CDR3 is TGTGCCAGCAGCCAAGATAGAAAGGACTTCCAAGAGACCCAGTACTTC. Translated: CASSQDRKDFQETQYF.

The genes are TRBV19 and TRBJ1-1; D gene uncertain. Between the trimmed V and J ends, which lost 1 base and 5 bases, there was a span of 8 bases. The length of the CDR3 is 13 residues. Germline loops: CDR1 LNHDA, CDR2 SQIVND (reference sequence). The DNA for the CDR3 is TGTGCCAGTAGTATAGGGGAGGGAACTGAAGCTTTCTTT. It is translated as CASSIGEGTEAFF.

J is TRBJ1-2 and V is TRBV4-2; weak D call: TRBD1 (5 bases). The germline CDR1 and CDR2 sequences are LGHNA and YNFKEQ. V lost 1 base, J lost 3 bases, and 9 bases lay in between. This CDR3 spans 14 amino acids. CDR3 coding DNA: TGTGCCAGCAGCCAAGGGGGCGACTACTATGGCTACACCTTC. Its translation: CASSQGGDYYGYTF.

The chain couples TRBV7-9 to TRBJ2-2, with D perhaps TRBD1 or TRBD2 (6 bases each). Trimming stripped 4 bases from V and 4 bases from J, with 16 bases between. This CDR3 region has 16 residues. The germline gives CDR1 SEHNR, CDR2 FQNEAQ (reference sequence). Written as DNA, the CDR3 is TGTGCCAGCAGCTCGAGGGGGGTTGGACTCACCGGGGAGCTGTTTTTT. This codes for CASSSRGVGLTGELFF.

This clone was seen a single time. CDR3 nucleotides: TGTGCCAGCAGTTTGAGAAACGGCTACAATGAGCAGTTCTTC. Its protein is CASSLRNGYNEQFF. The chain has TRBV27 and TRBJ2-1; no definite D call. CDR3 size: 14 residues. With 3 bases removed from V and 3 bases from J, the gap between germline ends came to 9 bases. Per germline, CDR1 MNHEY and CDR2 SMNVEV (reference sequence).

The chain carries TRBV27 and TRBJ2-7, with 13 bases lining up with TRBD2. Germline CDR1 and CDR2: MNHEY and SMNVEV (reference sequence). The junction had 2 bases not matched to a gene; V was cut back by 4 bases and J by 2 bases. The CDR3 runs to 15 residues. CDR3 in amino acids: CASSWTSGRTYEQYF. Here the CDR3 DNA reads TGTGCCAGCAGTTGGACTAGCGGGAGAACCTACGAGCAGTACTTC.

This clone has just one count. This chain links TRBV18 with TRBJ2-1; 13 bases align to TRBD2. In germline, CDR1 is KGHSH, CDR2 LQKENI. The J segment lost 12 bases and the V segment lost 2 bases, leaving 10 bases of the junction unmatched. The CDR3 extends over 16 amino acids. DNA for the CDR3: TGTGCCAGCTCACCAGGACTAGCGGGAGAATGGAATTCGCAGTTCTTC. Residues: CASSPGLAGEWNSQFF.

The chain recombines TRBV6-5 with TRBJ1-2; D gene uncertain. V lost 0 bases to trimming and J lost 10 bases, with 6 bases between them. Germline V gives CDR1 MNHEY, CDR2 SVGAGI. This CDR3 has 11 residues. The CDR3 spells CASSYSIVYTF. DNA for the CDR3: TGTGCCAGCAGTTACTCGATCGTCTACACCTTC.

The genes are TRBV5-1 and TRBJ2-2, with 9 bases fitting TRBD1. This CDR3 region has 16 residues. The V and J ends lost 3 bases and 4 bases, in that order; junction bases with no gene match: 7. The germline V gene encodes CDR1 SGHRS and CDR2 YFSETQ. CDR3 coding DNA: TGCGCCAGCAGCTGGGCGGACAGGGGATCCACCGGGGAGCTGTTTTTT. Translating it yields CASSWADRGSTGELFF.

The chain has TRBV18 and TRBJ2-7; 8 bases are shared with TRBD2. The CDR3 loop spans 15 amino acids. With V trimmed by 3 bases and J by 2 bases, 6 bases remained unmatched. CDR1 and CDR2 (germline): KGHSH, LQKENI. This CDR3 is CASSPPGGGAYEQYF. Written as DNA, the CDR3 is TGTGCCAGCTCACCTCCCGGGGGGGGAGCCTACGAGCAGTACTTC.

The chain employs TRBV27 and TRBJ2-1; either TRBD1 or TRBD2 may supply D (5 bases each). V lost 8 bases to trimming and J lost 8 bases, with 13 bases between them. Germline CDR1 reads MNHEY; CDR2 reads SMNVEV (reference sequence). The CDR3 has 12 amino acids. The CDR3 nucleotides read TGTGCCAGCTTCCGGGACGAGGATGAGCAGTTCTTC. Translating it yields CASFRDEDEQFF.

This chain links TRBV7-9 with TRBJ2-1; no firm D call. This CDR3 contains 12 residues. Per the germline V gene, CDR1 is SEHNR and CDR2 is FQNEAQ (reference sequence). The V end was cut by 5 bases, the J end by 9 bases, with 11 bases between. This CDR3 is CASSLSSREQFF. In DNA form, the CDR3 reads TGTGCCAGCAGCCTATCAAGCCGTGAGCAGTTCTTC.

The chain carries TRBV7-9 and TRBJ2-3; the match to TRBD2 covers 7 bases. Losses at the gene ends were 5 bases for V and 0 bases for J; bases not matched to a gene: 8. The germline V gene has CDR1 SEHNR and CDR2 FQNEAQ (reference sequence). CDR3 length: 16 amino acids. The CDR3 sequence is CASSPPVSGSTDTQYF. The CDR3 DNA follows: TGTGCCAGCAGCCCTCCGGTTAGCGGGAGCACAGATACGCAGTATTTT.

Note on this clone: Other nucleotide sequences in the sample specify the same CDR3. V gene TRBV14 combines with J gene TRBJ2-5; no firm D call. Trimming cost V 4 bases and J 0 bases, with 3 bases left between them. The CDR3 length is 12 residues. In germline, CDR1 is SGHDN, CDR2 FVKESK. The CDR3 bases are TGTGCCAGCAGCCTATACCAAGAGACCCAGTACTTC. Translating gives CASSLYQETQYF.

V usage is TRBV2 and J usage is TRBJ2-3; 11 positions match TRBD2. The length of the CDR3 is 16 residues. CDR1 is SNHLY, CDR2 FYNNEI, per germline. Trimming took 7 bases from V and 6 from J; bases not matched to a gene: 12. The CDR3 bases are TGTGCCAGCACTCCTGTGGGTAGCGGGAGGGCCGATACGCAGTATTTT. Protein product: CASTPVGSGRADTQYF.

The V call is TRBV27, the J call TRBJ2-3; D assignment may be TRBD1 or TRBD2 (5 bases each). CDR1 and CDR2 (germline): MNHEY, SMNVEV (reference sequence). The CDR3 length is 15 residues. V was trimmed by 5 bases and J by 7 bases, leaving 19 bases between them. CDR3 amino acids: CASSGGPQDIYTQYF. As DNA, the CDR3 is TGTGCCAGCAGTGGAGGACCACAGGACATATATACGCAGTATTTT.

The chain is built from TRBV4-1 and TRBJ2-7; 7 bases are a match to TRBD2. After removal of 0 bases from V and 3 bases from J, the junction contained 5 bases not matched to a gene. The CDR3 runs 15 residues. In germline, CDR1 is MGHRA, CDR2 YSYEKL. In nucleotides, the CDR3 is TGCGCCAGCAGCCAAGATCCGGGGGGATTCTACGAGCAGTACTTC. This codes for CASSQDPGGFYEQYF.

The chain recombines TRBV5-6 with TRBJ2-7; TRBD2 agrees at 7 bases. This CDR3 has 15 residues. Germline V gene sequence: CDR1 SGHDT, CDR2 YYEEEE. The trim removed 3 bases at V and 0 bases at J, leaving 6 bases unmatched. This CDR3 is CASSYRTSFSYEQYF. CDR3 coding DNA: TGTGCCAGCAGCTACAGGACTAGTTTCTCCTACGAGCAGTACTTC.